This T cell receptor (beta chain) stems from a study of T cells in Graves' hyperthyroidism and ophthalmopathy. RNA transcripts gave rise to amplified TCR beta CDR3 regions. RT-PCR in the first round (using the HTBI primer set) targeted the TCR CDR3. TCRdb reprocessed the multiplex PCR reads via MiXCR and lists one record per CDR3 protein. The sample carries hundreds of thousands of distinct CDR3 sequences, about 15% recorded once. This CDR3 spans 14 amino acids. Germline CDR1 and CDR2: LGHDT and YNNKEL (reference sequence). The ends were cut back, 3 bases at V and 6 bases at J, with 11 bases in the middle. This clonotype was detected only a few times.

Sequenced input: blood. This sequence originates from a woman aged 25 to 39 with Graves' hyperthyroidism that later progressed to Graves' ophthalmopathy. The V and J genes are TRBV3-1 and TRBJ2-2; D possibly corresponds to TRBD2 (6 bases). The CDR3 protein is CASSHGTPAGELFF. The CDR3 bases are TGTGCCAGCAGCCACGGGACTCCGGCCGGGGAGCTGTTTTTT.